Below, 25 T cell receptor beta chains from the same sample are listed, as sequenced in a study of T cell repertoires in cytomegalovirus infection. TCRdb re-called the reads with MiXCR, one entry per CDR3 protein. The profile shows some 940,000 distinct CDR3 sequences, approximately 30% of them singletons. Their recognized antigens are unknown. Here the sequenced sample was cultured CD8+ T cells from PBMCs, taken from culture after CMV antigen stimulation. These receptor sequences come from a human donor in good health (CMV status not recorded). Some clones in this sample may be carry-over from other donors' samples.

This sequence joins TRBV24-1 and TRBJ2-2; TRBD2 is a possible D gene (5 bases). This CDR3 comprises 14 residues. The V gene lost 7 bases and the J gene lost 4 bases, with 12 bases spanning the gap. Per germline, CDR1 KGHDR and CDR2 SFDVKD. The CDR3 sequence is CATSPPGGTGELFF. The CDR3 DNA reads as TGTGCCACCAGCCCGCCCGGAGGCACCGGGGAGCTGTTTTTT.

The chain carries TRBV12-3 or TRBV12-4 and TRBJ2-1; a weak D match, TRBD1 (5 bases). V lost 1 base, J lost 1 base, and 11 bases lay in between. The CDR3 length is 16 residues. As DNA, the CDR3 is TGTGCCAGCAGTTTAGGGCCGGACACATCCTACAATGAGCAGTTCTTC. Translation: CASSLGPDTSYNEQFF.

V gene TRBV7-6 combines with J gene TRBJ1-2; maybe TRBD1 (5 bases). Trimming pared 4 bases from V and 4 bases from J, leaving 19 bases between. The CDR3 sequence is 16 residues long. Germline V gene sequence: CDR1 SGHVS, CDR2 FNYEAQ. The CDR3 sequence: CASSYSPGTESYGYTF. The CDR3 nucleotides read TGTGCCAGCAGCTACTCCCCCGGGACGGAAAGCTATGGCTACACCTTC.

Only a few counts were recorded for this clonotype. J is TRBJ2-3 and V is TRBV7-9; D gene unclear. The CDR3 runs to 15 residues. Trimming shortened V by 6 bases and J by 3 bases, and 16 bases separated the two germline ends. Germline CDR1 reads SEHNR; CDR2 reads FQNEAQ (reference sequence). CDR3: CASRYRAYGTDTQYF. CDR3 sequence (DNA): TGTGCCAGCAGATACCGGGCTTACGGTACAGATACGCAGTATTTT.

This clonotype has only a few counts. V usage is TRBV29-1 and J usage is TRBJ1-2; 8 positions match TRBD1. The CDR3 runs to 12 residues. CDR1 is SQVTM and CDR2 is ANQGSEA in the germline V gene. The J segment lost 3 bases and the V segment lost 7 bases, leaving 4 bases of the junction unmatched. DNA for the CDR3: TGCAGCGCAGGACAGGGTGACTATGGCTACACCTTC. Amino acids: CSAGQGDYGYTF.

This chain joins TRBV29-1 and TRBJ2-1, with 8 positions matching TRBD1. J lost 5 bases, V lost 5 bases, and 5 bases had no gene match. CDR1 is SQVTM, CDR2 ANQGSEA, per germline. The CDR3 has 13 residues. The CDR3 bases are TGCAGCGTTTGGACAGGGAGAGACAATGAGCAGTTCTTC. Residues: CSVWTGRDNEQFF.

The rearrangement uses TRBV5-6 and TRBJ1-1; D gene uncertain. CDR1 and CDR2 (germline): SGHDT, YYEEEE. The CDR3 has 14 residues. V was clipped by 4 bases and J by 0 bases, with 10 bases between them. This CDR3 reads CASSRPAMNTEAFF. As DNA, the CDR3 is TGTGCCAGCAGCCGTCCGGCAATGAACACTGAAGCTTTCTTT.

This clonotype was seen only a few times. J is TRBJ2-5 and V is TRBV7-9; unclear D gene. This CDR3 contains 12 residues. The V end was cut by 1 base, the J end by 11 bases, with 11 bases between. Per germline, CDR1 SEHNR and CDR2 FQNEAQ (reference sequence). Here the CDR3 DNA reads TGTGCCAGCAGCTTAGACACTGCTATACAGTACTTC. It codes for CASSLDTAIQYF.

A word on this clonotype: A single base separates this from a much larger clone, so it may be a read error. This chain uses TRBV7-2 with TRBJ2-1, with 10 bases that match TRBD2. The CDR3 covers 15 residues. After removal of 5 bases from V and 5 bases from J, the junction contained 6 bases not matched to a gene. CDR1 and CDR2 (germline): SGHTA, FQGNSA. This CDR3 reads CASSPSGGRNNEQFF. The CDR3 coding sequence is TGTGCCAGCAGCCCTAGCGGGGGCCGTAACAATGAGCAGTTCTTC.

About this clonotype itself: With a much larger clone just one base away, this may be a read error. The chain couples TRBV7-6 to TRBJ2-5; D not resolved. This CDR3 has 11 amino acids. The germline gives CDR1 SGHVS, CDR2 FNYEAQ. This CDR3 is CANSDRVTQYF. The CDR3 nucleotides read TGTGCCAACAGCGATCGGGTGACCCAGTACTTC.

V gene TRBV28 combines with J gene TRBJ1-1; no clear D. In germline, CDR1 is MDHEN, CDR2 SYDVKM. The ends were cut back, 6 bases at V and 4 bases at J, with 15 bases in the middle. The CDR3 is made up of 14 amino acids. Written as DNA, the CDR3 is TGTGCCAGCAGCCGCCCACCCACGAGCACTGAAGCTTTCTTT. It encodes CASSRPPTSTEAFF.

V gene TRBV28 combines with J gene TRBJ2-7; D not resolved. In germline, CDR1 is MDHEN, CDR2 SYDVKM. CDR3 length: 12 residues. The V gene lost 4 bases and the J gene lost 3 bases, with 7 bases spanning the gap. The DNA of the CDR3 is TGTGCCAGCAGTTCTTATGGCTACGAGCAGTACGTC. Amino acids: CASSSYGYEQYV.

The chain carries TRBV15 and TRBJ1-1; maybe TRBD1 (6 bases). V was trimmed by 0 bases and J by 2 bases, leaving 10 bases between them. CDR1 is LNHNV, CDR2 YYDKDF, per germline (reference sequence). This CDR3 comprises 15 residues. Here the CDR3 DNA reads TGTGCCACCAGCAGAGACAGGGGCCTTAACACTGAAGCTTTCTTT. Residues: CATSRDRGLNTEAFF.

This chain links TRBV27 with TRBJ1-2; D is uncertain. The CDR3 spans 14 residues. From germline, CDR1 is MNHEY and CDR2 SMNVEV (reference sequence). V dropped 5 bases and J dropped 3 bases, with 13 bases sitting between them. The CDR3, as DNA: TGTGCCAGCAGTCCCTTTGGGGAGGACTATGGCTACACCTTC. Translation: CASSPFGEDYGYTF.

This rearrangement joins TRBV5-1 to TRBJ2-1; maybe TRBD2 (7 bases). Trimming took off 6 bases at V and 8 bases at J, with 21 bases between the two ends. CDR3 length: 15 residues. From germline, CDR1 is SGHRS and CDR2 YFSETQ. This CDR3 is CASTTRGGPRYEQFF. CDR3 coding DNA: TGCGCCAGCACCACTAGGGGGGGGCCAAGGTATGAGCAGTTCTTC.

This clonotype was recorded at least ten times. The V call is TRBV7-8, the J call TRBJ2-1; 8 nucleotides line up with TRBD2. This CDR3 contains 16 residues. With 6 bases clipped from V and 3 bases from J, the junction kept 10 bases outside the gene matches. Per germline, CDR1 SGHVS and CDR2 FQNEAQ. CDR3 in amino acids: CASSPFAGGDYNEQFF. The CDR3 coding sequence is TGTGCCAGCAGTCCTTTCGCCGGGGGGGACTACAATGAGCAGTTCTTC.

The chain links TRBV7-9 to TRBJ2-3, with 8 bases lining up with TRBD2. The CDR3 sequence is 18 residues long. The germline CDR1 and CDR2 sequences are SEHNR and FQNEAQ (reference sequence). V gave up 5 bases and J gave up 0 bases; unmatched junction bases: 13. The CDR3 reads CASSHLSGGHKSTDTQYF. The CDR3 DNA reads TGTGCCAGCAGCCACCTAAGCGGGGGCCACAAAAGCACAGATACGCAGTATTTT. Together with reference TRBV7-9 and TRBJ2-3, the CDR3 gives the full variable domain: DTGVSQNPRHKITKRGQNVTFRCDPISEHNRLYWYRQTLGQGPEFLTYFQNEAQLEKSRLLSDRFSAERPKGSFSTLEIQRTEQGDSAMYLCASSHLSGGHKSTDTQYFGPGTRLTVL.

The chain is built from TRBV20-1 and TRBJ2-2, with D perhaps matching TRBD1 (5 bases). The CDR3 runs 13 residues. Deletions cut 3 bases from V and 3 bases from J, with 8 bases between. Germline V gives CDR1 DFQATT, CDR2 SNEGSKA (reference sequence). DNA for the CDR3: TGCAGTGCTAGCATCAGGGACACCGGGGAGCTGTTTTTT. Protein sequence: CSASIRDTGELFF.

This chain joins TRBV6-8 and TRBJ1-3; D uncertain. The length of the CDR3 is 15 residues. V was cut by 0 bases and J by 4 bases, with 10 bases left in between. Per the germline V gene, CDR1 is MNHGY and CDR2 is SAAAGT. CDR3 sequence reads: CASSYSNTAGNTIYF. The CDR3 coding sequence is TGTGCCAGCAGTTACTCTAACACGGCGGGAAACACCATATATTTT.

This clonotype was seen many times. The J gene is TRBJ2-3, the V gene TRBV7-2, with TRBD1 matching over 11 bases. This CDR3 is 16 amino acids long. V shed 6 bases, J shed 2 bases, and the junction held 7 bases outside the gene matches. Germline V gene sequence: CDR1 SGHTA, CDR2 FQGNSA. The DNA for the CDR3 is TGTGCCAGCAGAACTTTGGGACAGGGGGACACAGATACGCAGTATTTT. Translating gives CASRTLGQGDTDTQYF. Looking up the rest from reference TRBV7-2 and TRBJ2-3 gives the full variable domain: GAGVSQSPSNKVTEKGKDVELRCDPISGHTALYWYRQSLGQGLEFLIYFQGNSAPDKSGLPSDRFSAERTGGSVSTLTIQRTQQEDSAVYLCASRTLGQGDTDTQYFGPGTRLTVL.

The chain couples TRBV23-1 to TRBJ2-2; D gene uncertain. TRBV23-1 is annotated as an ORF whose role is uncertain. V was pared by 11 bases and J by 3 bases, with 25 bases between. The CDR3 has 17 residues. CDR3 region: CAGWGIDFGLDTGELFF. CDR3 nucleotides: TGCGCCGGATGGGGAATAGACTTCGGATTGGACACCGGGGAGCTGTTTTTT.

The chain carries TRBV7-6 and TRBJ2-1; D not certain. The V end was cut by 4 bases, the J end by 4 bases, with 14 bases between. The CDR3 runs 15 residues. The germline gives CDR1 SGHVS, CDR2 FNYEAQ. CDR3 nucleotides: TGTGCCAGCAGCTCCCCTAGGCTTCCTTACAATGAGCAGTTCTTC. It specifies CASSSPRLPYNEQFF. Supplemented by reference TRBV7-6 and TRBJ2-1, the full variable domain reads GAGVSQSPRYKVTKRGQDVALRCDPISGHVSLYWYRQALGQGPEFLTYFNYEAQQDKSGLPNDRFSAERPEGSISTLTIQRTEQRDSAMYRCASSSPRLPYNEQFFGPGTRLTVL.

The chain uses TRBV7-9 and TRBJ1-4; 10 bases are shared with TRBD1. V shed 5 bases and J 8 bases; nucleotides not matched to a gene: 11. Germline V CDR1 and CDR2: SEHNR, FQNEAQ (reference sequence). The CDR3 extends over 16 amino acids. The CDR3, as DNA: TGTGCCAGCAGCCCCGCGGGGACAGGGGTGAGGGAAAAACTGTTTTTT. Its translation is CASSPAGTGVREKLFF.

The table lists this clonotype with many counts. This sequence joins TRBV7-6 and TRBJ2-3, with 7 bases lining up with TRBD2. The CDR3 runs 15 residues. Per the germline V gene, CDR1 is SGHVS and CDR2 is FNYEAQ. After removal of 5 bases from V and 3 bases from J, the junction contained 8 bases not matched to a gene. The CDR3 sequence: CASSLGDYGTDTQYF. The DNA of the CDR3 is TGTGCCAGCAGCCTTGGGGACTACGGGACAGATACGCAGTATTTT.

DNA for the CDR3: TGTGCCAGCAGCGCCGTGACAGGAATGAGTGAGCAGTTCTTC. Translation gives CASSAVTGMSEQFF. The rearrangement joins TRBV2 to TRBJ2-1; D may be TRBD1 (6 bases). Germline CDR1 reads SNHLY; CDR2 reads FYNNEI. V gave up 6 bases and J gave up 9 bases, with 18 bases separating them. This CDR3 region has 14 residues.